Listed below are T cell receptor beta chains from one sample, sequenced in a study of T cell responses to AZD1222 COVID-19 vaccine. TCRdb keeps only in-frame clones here, not all; method: immunoSEQ multiplex PCR. The sample yields 120,000 to 150,000 clones, 90% to 95% seen once. The sequenced sample was peripheral blood, obtained on day 0 of AZD1222 vaccination. All receptors derive from an adult in good health. Each CDR3 is given with its conserved first and last residue. A D gene is named only where the DNA matches it firmly. Expanded clones get a size class; other rows say once, few or many, or leave the size out.

d_call: -
clone_size: -
j_call: TRBJ1-2
v_call: TRBV4-1
cdr3_length: 14
cdr3_nt: TGCGCCAGCAGCCAAGATCCGGGAATCCAGGGCTACACCTTC
cdr3_aa: CASSQDPGIQGYTF

d_call: -
clone_size: -
j_call: TRBJ1-1
v_call: TRBV6-2/TRBV6-3
cdr3_length: 13
cdr3_nt: TGTGCCAGCAGTTACTCGAGAGCCACTGAAGCTTTCTTT
cdr3_aa: CASSYSRATEAFF

d_call: TRBD2
clone_size: once
j_call: TRBJ2-7
v_call: TRBV5-1
cdr3_length: 14
cdr3_nt: TGCGCCAGCAGCCTTACTAGCGGGGGGGTCGAGCAGTACTTC
cdr3_aa: CASSLTSGGVEQYF

d_call: -
clone_size: -
j_call: TRBJ2-5
v_call: TRBV6-2/TRBV6-3
cdr3_length: 15
cdr3_nt: TGTGCCAGCAGTTACTACGCCCCGGGCGGAGAGACCCAGTACTTC
cdr3_aa: CASSYYAPGGETQYF

d_call: -
clone_size: -
j_call: TRBJ1-3
v_call: TRBV6-5
cdr3_length: 16
cdr3_nt: TGTGCCAGCAGTTACTCCCCGGGAAGTTCTGGAAACACCATATATTTT
cdr3_aa: CASSYSPGSSGNTIYF

d_call: TRBD2
clone_size: -
j_call: TRBJ2-7
v_call: TRBV7-2
cdr3_length: 15
cdr3_nt: TGTGCCAGCAGCTTAGTGGCTAGCGGGGGGGACGAGCAGTACTTC
cdr3_aa: CASSLVASGGDEQYF

d_call: TRBD2
clone_size: -
j_call: TRBJ2-3
v_call: TRBV29-1
cdr3_length: 15
cdr3_nt: TGCAGCGTTGACACCCTAGCGGAAAGCACAGATACGCAGTATTTT
cdr3_aa: CSVDTLAESTDTQYF

d_call: -
clone_size: -
j_call: TRBJ1-2
v_call: TRBV6-1
cdr3_length: 13
cdr3_nt: TGTGCCAGCAGTGATGATGGTCATTATGGCTACACCTTC
cdr3_aa: CASSDDGHYGYTF

d_call: -
clone_size: -
j_call: TRBJ1-2
v_call: TRBV27
cdr3_length: 14
cdr3_nt: TGTGCCAGCAGCTCAGGGATTGCTGGCTATGGCTACACCTTC
cdr3_aa: CASSSGIAGYGYTF

d_call: -
clone_size: once
j_call: TRBJ2-2
v_call: TRBV19
cdr3_length: 14
cdr3_nt: TGTGCCAGTAGTATTCGGGGTGGACCCGGGGAGCTGTTTTTT
cdr3_aa: CASSIRGGPGELFF

d_call: -
clone_size: -
j_call: TRBJ2-1
v_call: TRBV7-2
cdr3_length: 11
cdr3_nt: TGTGCCAGCAGCCTAGGAAATGAGCAGTTCTTC
cdr3_aa: CASSLGNEQFF

d_call: -
clone_size: -
j_call: TRBJ1-2
v_call: TRBV19
cdr3_length: 17
cdr3_nt: TGTGCCAGTAGACATCCCCGGCGCGGGGGCACTATCTATGGCTACACCTTC
cdr3_aa: CASRHPRRGGTIYGYTF

d_call: -
clone_size: -
j_call: TRBJ1-1
v_call: TRBV11-2
cdr3_length: 13
cdr3_nt: TGTGCCAGCAGCTTTAAGGCGGGGTTTGAAGCTTTCTTT
cdr3_aa: CASSFKAGFEAFF

d_call: -
clone_size: -
j_call: TRBJ1-3
v_call: TRBV11-2
cdr3_length: 15
cdr3_nt: TGTGCCAGCAGCTTAGAGAGTCGCTCTGGAAACACCATATATTTT
cdr3_aa: CASSLESRSGNTIYF

d_call: TRBD1
clone_size: -
j_call: TRBJ1-5
v_call: TRBV2
cdr3_length: 15
cdr3_nt: TGTGCCAGCAGGGGGACAGGGGGTAGCAATCAGCCCCAGCATTTT
cdr3_aa: CASRGTGGSNQPQHF

d_call: -
clone_size: -
j_call: TRBJ1-1
v_call: TRBV15
cdr3_length: 15
cdr3_nt: TGTGCCACCAGCAGCGCCTTATCATCGGGCGTGGAAGCTTTCTTT
cdr3_aa: CATSSALSSGVEAFF

d_call: -
clone_size: -
j_call: TRBJ1-1
v_call: TRBV5-4
cdr3_length: 16
cdr3_nt: TGTGCCAGCAGGGATGGAGGACAGCATAAGAACACTGAAGCTTTCTTT
cdr3_aa: CASRDGGQHKNTEAFF

d_call: TRBD2
clone_size: -
j_call: TRBJ2-7
v_call: TRBV18
cdr3_length: 14
cdr3_nt: TGTGCCAGCTCAGCCCTAGCGGTCTCCTACGAGCAGTACTTC
cdr3_aa: CASSALAVSYEQYF

d_call: TRBD2
clone_size: -
j_call: TRBJ2-1
v_call: TRBV6-2/TRBV6-3
cdr3_length: 15
cdr3_nt: TGTGCCAGCAGCCAGCGACTAGCGGGGGGTAAAGAGCAGTTCTTC
cdr3_aa: CASSQRLAGGKEQFF

d_call: -
clone_size: -
j_call: TRBJ1-2
v_call: TRBV5-1
cdr3_length: 14
cdr3_nt: TGCGCCAGCAGCTGGCTAGGGGAGGGCTATGGCTACACCTTC
cdr3_aa: CASSWLGEGYGYTF

d_call: -
clone_size: -
j_call: TRBJ2-7
v_call: TRBV2
cdr3_length: 12
cdr3_nt: TGTGCCAGCCGCGTCACCTCCTACGAGCAGTACTTC
cdr3_aa: CASRVTSYEQYF

d_call: TRBD2
clone_size: -
j_call: TRBJ2-7
v_call: TRBV29-1
cdr3_length: 15
cdr3_nt: TGCAGCGTTGCCGAGCGGGAGACCCTATCCTACGAGCAGTACTTC
cdr3_aa: CSVAERETLSYEQYF

d_call: TRBD2
clone_size: -
j_call: TRBJ2-5
v_call: TRBV7-6
cdr3_length: 14
cdr3_nt: TGTGCCAGCAGCCGAATAGCGGGGCAAGAGACCCAGTACTTC
cdr3_aa: CASSRIAGQETQYF

d_call: TRBD2
clone_size: -
j_call: TRBJ2-7
v_call: TRBV6-2/TRBV6-3
cdr3_length: 16
cdr3_nt: TGTGCCAGCAGTTACTCGAAGCTAGCGGGAGCCTACGAGCAGTACTTC
cdr3_aa: CASSYSKLAGAYEQYF

d_call: -
clone_size: -
j_call: TRBJ1-2
v_call: TRBV7-9
cdr3_length: 13
cdr3_nt: TGTGCCAGCAGCTTAACAGAGAACTATGGCTACACCTTC
cdr3_aa: CASSLTENYGYTF

d_call: -
clone_size: -
j_call: TRBJ1-6
v_call: TRBV27
cdr3_length: 15
cdr3_nt: TGTGCCAGCAGGAAAGGAAGCTCCTATAATTCACCCCTCCACTTT
cdr3_aa: CASRKGSSYNSPLHF

d_call: TRBD2
clone_size: -
j_call: TRBJ2-1
v_call: TRBV19
cdr3_length: 15
cdr3_nt: TGTGCCAGTAGTACCGGGACTACCCGTAGGGATGAGCAGTTCTTC
cdr3_aa: CASSTGTTRRDEQFF